The T cell receptor (beta chain) described here comes from a study of regulatory T cells in long-lasting Graves disease. Study as a whole: Newly diagnosed Graves' patients had taken antithyroid drugs under 3 months.

The CDR3 spans 14 residues. V lost 4 bases, J lost 5 bases, and 15 bases lay in between. The germline gives CDR1 MGHDK, CDR2 SYGVNS. Study findings and constraints: Examination was confined to peripheral blood, excluding thyroid tissue.

Building of the TCR beta libraries involved iRepertoire HTBI primers and Arm-PCR of CDR3 regions. TCRdb passed the multiplex PCR reads through MiXCR, listing each CDR3 protein once. The sample lists 450,000 to 600,000 distinct CDR3 sequences; around 15% were seen once. The time point here: newly diagnosed GD, antithyroid drugs for less than 3 months. The TCR library was made from RNA extracted from PBMCs. Graves' disease diagnoses followed American Thyroid Association guidelines. Concerning this clonotype itself: Its antigen is unknown.

These data also formed part of another study, on T cells in Graves' hyperthyroidism and ophthalmopathy. That investigation notes: Diagnosis of hyperthyroidism was new in patients aged 18 to 65, and its duration was under 2 months.

This clonotype was obtained from a man between 35 and 55 years old with Graves disease. The chain links TRBV25-1 to TRBJ2-7, with D possibly TRBD1 on 7 matching bases. The material sequenced was peripheral blood mononuclear cells (PBMCs), taken at new diagnosis, from a patient treated with antithyroid drugs. CDR3: CASSARGRGDEQYF. CDR3 coding DNA: TGTGCCAGCAGTGCCAGGGGCAGGGGGGACGAGCAGTACTTC.